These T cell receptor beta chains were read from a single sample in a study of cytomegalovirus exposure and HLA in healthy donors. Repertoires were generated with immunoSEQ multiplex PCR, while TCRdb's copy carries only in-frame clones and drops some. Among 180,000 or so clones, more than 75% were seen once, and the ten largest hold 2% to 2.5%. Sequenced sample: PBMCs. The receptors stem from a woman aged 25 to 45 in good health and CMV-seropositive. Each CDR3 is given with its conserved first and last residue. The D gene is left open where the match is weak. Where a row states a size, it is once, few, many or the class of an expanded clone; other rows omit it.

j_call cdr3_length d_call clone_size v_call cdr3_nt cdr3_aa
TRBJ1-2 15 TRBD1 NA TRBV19 TGTGCCAGTAGGCCAGCACAGGGGGGCGGCTATGGCTACACCTTC CASRPAQGGGYGYTF
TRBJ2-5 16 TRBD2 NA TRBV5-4 TGTGCCAGCAGCCACCCCAGCGGGGGGGCCCGAGAGACCCAGTACTTC CASSHPSGGARETQYF
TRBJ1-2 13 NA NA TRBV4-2 TGTGCCAGCAGCCAAGAGCAGGGCTATGGCTACACCTTC CASSQEQGYGYTF
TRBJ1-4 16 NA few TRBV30 TGTGCCTGGAACGGGATGGGGTTTGCAACTAATGAAAAACTGTTTTTT CAWNGMGFATNEKLFF
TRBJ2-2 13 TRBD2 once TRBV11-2 TGTGCCAGCAGCTTATCCCGGGGGGGAGGGCTGTTTTTT CASSLSRGGGLFF
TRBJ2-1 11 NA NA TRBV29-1 TGCAGCGTTGACAGGGTCGATGAGCAGTTCTTC CSVDRVDEQFF
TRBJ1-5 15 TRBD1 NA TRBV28 TGTGCCAGCAGTTTATCAGGGGGGAGCAATCAGCCCCAGCATTTT CASSLSGGSNQPQHF
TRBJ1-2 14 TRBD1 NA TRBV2 TGTGCCAGCAGTGAACAACAGGGGACCTATGGCTACACCTTC CASSEQQGTYGYTF
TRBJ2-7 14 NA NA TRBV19 TGTGCCAGTTCTACGGGACATAAGGTCTACGAGCAGTACTTC CASSTGHKVYEQYF
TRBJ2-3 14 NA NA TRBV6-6 TGTGCCAGCAGTTATAGTAGGGGGACAGATACGCAGTATTTT CASSYSRGTDTQYF
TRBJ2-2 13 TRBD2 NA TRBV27 TGTGCCAGCGGACTAGCGCGGGTGGGGGAGCTGTTTTTT CASGLARVGELFF
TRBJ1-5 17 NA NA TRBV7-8 TGTGCCAGCAGCTTAATCTTACAGGGAAACAACAATCAGCCCCAGCATTTT CASSLILQGNNNQPQHF
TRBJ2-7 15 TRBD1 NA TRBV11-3 TGTGCCAGCAGCCCTGGACAGGGGGCTAACTACGAGCAGTACTTC CASSPGQGANYEQYF
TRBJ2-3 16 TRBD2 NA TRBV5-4 TGTGCCAGCAGCTTGAAGCGGCGGGGGGCAGGAGATACGCAGTATTTT CASSLKRRGAGDTQYF
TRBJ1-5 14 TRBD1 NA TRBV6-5 TGTGCCAGCAGTCGCCGACAGGGTCTTCAGCCCCAGCATTTT CASSRRQGLQPQHF
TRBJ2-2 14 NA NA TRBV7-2 TGTGCCAGCAACGAGGGAATCGAGGTCCGGGAGCTGTTTTTT CASNEGIEVRELFF
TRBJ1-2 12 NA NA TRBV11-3 TGTGCCAGCAGCTTAGGGGAGTATGGCTACACCTTC CASSLGEYGYTF
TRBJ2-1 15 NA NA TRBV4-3 TGCGCCAGCAGCCCACTCCATGAAGGGGGTATTGAGCAGTTCTTC CASSPLHEGGIEQFF
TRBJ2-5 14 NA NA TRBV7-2 TGTGCCAGCAGCCCTCGGGAGATACGAGAGACCCAGTACTTC CASSPREIRETQYF
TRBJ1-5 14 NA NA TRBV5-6 TGTGCCAGCAGCTTGGCCGATGAGGGACAGCCCCAGCATTTT CASSLADEGQPQHF
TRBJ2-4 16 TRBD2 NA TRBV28 TGTGCCAGCAGTTTTAATAGCGGGGGGGCCGAAAACATTCAGTACTTC CASSFNSGGAENIQYF
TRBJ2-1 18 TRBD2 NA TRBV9 TGTGCCAGCAGCGTAGCTCCGAATCCGGGGGGGACCTACAATGAGCAGTTCTTC CASSVAPNPGGTYNEQFF
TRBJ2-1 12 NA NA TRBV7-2 TGTGCCAGCACGAGCTCCTACAATGAGCAGTTCTTC CASTSSYNEQFF
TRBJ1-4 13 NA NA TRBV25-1 TGTGCCAGCAGCTCAGGGCCGAGGGGGAAACTGTTTTTT CASSSGPRGKLFF
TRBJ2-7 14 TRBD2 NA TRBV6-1 TGTGCCAGCAGTCACCGGACTAGATCGGGGGAGCAGTACTTC CASSHRTRSGEQYF
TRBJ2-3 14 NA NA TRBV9 TGTGCCAGCTCCCAGGGGATTTTGGCAGATACGCAGTATTTT CASSQGILADTQYF
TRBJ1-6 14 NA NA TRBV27 TGTGCCAGCAGTTTGAGGGCCCCCAATTCACCCCTCCACTTT CASSLRAPNSPLHF
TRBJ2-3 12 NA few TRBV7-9 TGTGCCAGCAGCTTAGAGCTAGATACGCAGTATTTT CASSLELDTQYF
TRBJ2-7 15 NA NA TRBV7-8 TGTGCCAGCAGCTTAGAATGGGGGGGCCCCTACGAGCAGTACTTC CASSLEWGGPYEQYF
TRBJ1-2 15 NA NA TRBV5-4 TGTGCCAGCAGCTTGAAGCAGGGCAGGGGACATGGCTACACCTTC CASSLKQGRGHGYTF
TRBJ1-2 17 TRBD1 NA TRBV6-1 TGTGCCAGCAGTGATAGGGACAGGGGGCATCCTTCGGGTGGCTACACCTTC CASSDRDRGHPSGGYTF
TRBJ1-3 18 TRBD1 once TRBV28 TGTGCCAGCACCTCCACAGGGGAGCCCTACGTAGGTGAAAACACCATATATTTT CASTSTGEPYVGENTIYF
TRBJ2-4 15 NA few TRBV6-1 TGTGCCAGCAGTGAAGTAGGACTACCCAAAAACATTCAGTACTTC CASSEVGLPKNIQYF
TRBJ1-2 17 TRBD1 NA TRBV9 TGTGCCAGCAGCGTAGGTACGGACAGGAGCCTAAACTATGGCTACACCTTC CASSVGTDRSLNYGYTF
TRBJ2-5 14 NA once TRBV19 TGTGCCAGTAGTATTGGGGCAGTCCAAGAGACCCAGTACTTC CASSIGAVQETQYF
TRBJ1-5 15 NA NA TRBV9 TGTGCCAGCAGCGCTTCTGGACAGTCGGGTCAGCCCCAGCATTTT CASSASGQSGQPQHF
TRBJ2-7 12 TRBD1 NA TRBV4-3 TGCGCCAGCAGCCAGGGGACAGGATTCCTAATCTTC CASSQGTGFLIF
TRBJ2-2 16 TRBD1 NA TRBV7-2 TGTGCCAGCAGCTTAGGGACAGGGGGCTTCGCCGGGGAGCTGTTTTTT CASSLGTGGFAGELFF
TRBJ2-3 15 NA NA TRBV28 TGTGCCAGCAGTCCCCTCCCTTTAAGCACAGATACGCAGTATTTT CASSPLPLSTDTQYF
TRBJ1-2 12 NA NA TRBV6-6 TGTGCCAGCAGTCCCAGGGTTGATGGCTACACCTTC CASSPRVDGYTF
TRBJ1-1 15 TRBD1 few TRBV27 TGTGCCAGCAGTTGGGACAGGCGACTGAACACTGAAGCTTTCTTT CASSWDRRLNTEAFF
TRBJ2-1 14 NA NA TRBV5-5 TGTGCCAGCAGCTTTGAGGGAACCTACAATGAGCAGTTCTTC CASSFEGTYNEQFF
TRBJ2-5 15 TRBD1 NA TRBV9 TGTGCCAGCAGCGTAGACTCCAGGGGGACCTTGGAGCAGTACTTC CASSVDSRGTLEQYF
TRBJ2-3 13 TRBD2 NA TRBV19 TGTGCCAGTAGTCTGGGGGGGACAGATACGCAGTATTTT CASSLGGTDTQYF
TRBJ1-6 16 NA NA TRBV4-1 TGCGCCAGCAGCCTTGACAGGAGCTCCTATAATTCACCCCTCCACTTT CASSLDRSSYNSPLHF
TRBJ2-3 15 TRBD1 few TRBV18 TGTGCCAGCTCACCACGGACAGGGGTTTTAGATACGCAGTATTTT CASSPRTGVLDTQYF
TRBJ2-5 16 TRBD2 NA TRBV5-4 TGTGCCAGCAGCTTGGTGAGGCGGGGGGGCCTAGAGACCCAGTACTTC CASSLVRRGGLETQYF
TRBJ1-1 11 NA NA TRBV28 TGTGCCAGCAGTCGGGGCACTGAAGCTTTCTTT CASSRGTEAFF
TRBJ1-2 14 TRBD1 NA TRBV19 TGTGCCAGTAGTACGACAGGGGCCACCTATGGCTACACCTTC CASSTTGATYGYTF
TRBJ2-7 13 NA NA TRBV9 TGTGCCAGCAGCGTTGACAGTTCCTACGAGCAGTACTTC CASSVDSSYEQYF
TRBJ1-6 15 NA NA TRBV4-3 TGCGCCAGCAGCCATACAGCCTCCTATAATTCACCCCTCCACTTT CASSHTASYNSPLHF
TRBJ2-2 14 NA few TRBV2 TGTGCCAGCAGTAACCAGGGGAACACCGGGGAGCTGTTTTTT CASSNQGNTGELFF
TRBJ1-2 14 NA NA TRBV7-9 TGTGCCAGCAGCCTCGGGACAACTACCTATGGCTACACCTTC CASSLGTTTYGYTF